Listed below are T cell receptor beta chains from one sample, sequenced in a study of response to subunit inactivated influenza vaccine. In TCRdb, the RT-PCR reads were re-called with MiXCR into one record per CDR3 protein. Found here are about 520,000 distinct CDR3 sequences, about 25% of them singletons; the top ten hold less than 2.5%. This material consisted of CD4+ T cells sorted from PBMCs, taken roughly 5 days after vaccination. The receptors were sampled from a man over 45 who received an inactivated influenza vaccine. CDR3s include the opening cysteine and the closing phenylalanine or tryptophan. A D gene is named only where the DNA matches it firmly. Expanded clones get a size class; other rows say once, few or many, or leave the size out.

TRBD1,NA,TRBJ1-4,15,TRBV20-1,CSAVTPGQGFSQLFF,TGCAGTGCTGTCACTCCGGGACAGGGATTTTCTCAACTGTTTTTT
NA,few,TRBJ2-5,13,TRBV20-1,CSARQEFQETQYF,TGCAGTGCTAGACAGGAGTTCCAAGAGACCCAGTACTTC
TRBD2,few,TRBJ2-1,17,TRBV4-2,CASSQALTSAADNEQFF,TGTGCCAGCAGCCAGGCCCTTACTAGCGCAGCAGACAATGAGCAGTTCTTC
NA,NA,TRBJ2-5,14,TRBV2,CASIRNVGQETQYF,TGTGCCAGCATCAGAAACGTCGGCCAAGAGACCCAGTACTTC
TRBD2,few,TRBJ2-2,16,TRBV3-1,CASSQAGTRVTGELFF,TGTGCCAGCAGCCAAGCCGGGACTAGGGTCACCGGGGAGCTGTTTTTT
NA,NA,TRBJ2-2,14,TRBV24-1,CATSDFGSTGELFF,TGTGCCACCAGTGATTTTGGGAGCACCGGGGAGCTGTTTTTT
NA,few,TRBJ2-1,14,TRBV4-3,CASSQDWKQNEQFF,TGCGCCAGCAGCCAAGATTGGAAACAGAATGAGCAGTTCTTC
NA,many,TRBJ1-1,13,TRBV5-1,CASSLDGKGEAFF,TGCGCCAGCAGCTTGGATGGAAAAGGGGAAGCTTTCTTT
NA,NA,TRBJ1-2,12,TRBV20-1,CSARHRRFGYTF,TGCAGTGCTAGGCACCGGAGGTTCGGCTACACCTTC
NA,NA,TRBJ2-1,13,TRBV28,CASSGTNSNEQFF,TGTGCCAGCTCCGGGACGAACTCCAATGAGCAGTTCTTC
TRBD2,NA,TRBJ2-1,14,TRBV20-1,CSAIGEGLWNEQFF,TGCAGTGCTATTGGGGAGGGGCTATGGAATGAGCAGTTCTTC
TRBD2,few,TRBJ2-5,16,TRBV20-1,CSARTSGGLGIKTQYF,TGCAGTGCTAGAACTAGCGGGGGGCTGGGAATAAAGACCCAGTACTTC
TRBD2,NA,TRBJ2-7,16,TRBV7-9,CASSLGIAGEKPEQYF,TGTGCCAGCAGCTTAGGAATAGCGGGAGAGAAACCCGAGCAGTACTTC
TRBD1,NA,TRBJ1-1,15,TRBV5-4,CASSWGTGQRTEAFF,TGTGCCAGCAGCTGGGGGACAGGGCAGCGGACTGAAGCTTTCTTT
TRBD2,NA,TRBJ2-1,14,TRBV25-1,CASSGLAPYNEQFF,TGTGCCAGCAGTGGACTAGCGCCTTACAATGAGCAGTTCTTC
NA,once,TRBJ2-1,15,TRBV3-1,CVSSQGRLAHNEQFF,TGTGTCAGCAGCCAAGGGAGGCTAGCACACAATGAGCAGTTCTTC
TRBD1,many,TRBJ2-1,16,TRBV5-1,CASSLEGQGARNEQFF,TGCGCCAGCAGCTTGGAGGGACAGGGGGCTCGCAATGAGCAGTTCTTC
NA,few,TRBJ1-1,12,TRBV7-8,CASSFSVGEAFF,TGTGCCAGCAGCTTTTCCGTAGGTGAAGCTTTCTTT
TRBD2,once,TRBJ2-1,17,TRBV3-1,CASSPGTTLSSYNEQFF,TGTGCCAGCAGCCCTGGGACTACCTTAAGCTCCTACAATGAGCAGTTCTTC
NA,many,TRBJ1-4,15,TRBV9,CASSVAEGVREKLFF,TGTGCCAGCAGCGTAGCTGAGGGGGTCCGGGAAAAACTGTTTTTT
NA,NA,TRBJ2-2,13,TRBV10-1,CASSKAYTGELFF,TGCGCCAGCTCAAAAGCTTACACCGGGGAGCTGTTTTTT
NA,NA,TRBJ2-3,14,TRBV6-2/TRBV6-3,CASSSPGRQNTQYF,TGTGCCAGCAGTTCTCCGGGACGCCAGAATACGCAGTATTTT
NA,few,TRBJ2-5,16,TRBV12-3/TRBV12-4,CASSLFWGTPLETQYF,TGTGCCAGCAGTTTATTTTGGGGGACCCCCCTGGAGACCCAGTACTTC
NA,NA,TRBJ2-1,14,TRBV20-1,CSARDRIRSNEQFF,TGCAGTGCTAGAGATCGGATTCGGAGCAATGAGCAGTTCTTC
TRBD1,few,TRBJ2-3,16,TRBV5-1,CASSFTSKGATDTQYF,TGCGCCAGCAGCTTTACCTCTAAGGGGGCAACAGATACGCAGTATTTT
NA,few,TRBJ2-7,15,TRBV2,CASRNPRDGSYEQYF,TGTGCCAGCAGAAACCCACGGGACGGTTCCTACGAGCAGTACTTC
TRBD1,NA,TRBJ2-1,15,TRBV11-2,CASSLTGTGGNEQFF,TGTGCCAGCAGCTTGACCGGGACAGGGGGCAATGAGCAGTTCTTC
NA,few,TRBJ1-1,14,TRBV2,CASIPQGGRTEAFF,TGTGCCAGCATACCCCAGGGAGGGAGGACTGAAGCTTTCTTT
NA,few,TRBJ2-7,13,TRBV20-1,CSATQKSSYEQYF,TGCAGTGCTACACAGAAGAGCTCCTACGAGCAGTACTTC
NA,NA,TRBJ1-2,14,TRBV4-2,CASSPGLLCYGYTF,TGTGCCAGCAGCCCCGGGCTCCTCTGCTATGGCTACACCTTC
TRBD2,NA,TRBJ2-5,11,TRBV5-5,CASSQSGAQYF,TGTGCCAGCAGCCAAAGCGGGGCCCAGTACTTC
TRBD2,NA,TRBJ2-1,19,TRBV6-2/TRBV6-3,CASSYSRSSGGSEYNEQFF,TGTGCCAGCAGTTACTCCAGGAGTAGCGGGGGGTCAGAGTACAATGAGCAGTTCTTC
NA,few,TRBJ1-6,15,TRBV7-9,CASSSQGLDNSPLHF,TGTGCCAGCAGCTCGCAGGGTCTAGATAATTCACCCCTCCACTTT
NA,NA,TRBJ1-2,14,TRBV20-1,CSAARGGRGGGYTF,TGCAGTGCTGCTCGGGGGGGGCGCGGAGGTGGCTACACCTTC
TRBD1,few,TRBJ2-7,14,TRBV5-1,CASSSRDREDEQYF,TGCGCCAGCAGCTCCCGGGACAGGGAGGACGAGCAGTACTTC
NA,many,TRBJ2-3,15,TRBV7-2,CASRADSKQTDTQYF,TGTGCCAGCAGGGCTGACTCGAAACAAACAGATACGCAGTATTTT
TRBD2,few,TRBJ2-2,15,TRBV4-3,CASSQDHGRTGELFF,TGCGCCAGCAGCCAAGATCACGGGAGGACCGGGGAGCTGTTTTTT
TRBD1,NA,TRBJ1-1,16,TRBV28,CASRPPGQGANTEAFF,TGTGCCAGCAGACCACCGGGACAGGGGGCGAACACTGAAGCTTTCTTT
NA,NA,TRBJ2-1,14,TRBV6-5,CASSHGSNYNEQFF,TGTGCCAGCAGTCACGGGTCGAACTACAATGAGCAGTTCTTC
NA,few,TRBJ2-2,13,TRBV6-4,CASSDHRAGELFF,TGTGCCAGCAGTGACCACAGGGCCGGGGAGCTGTTTTTT
NA,few,TRBJ2-4,14,TRBV20-1,CSARYRGREDIQYF,TGCAGTGCTAGGTACAGGGGAAGGGAGGACATTCAGTACTTC
NA,NA,TRBJ2-5,14,TRBV11-2,CASSLYTGQETQYF,TGTGCCAGCAGCTTGTACACAGGTCAAGAGACCCAGTACTTC
NA,NA,TRBJ2-3,17,TRBV10-3,CAIQLAYLDRYTDTQYF,TGTGCCATCCAGCTCGCCTACTTAGACAGATACACAGATACGCAGTATTTT
TRBD2,few,TRBJ2-7,15,TRBV7-2,CASSRRPGLASEQYF,TGTGCCAGCAGTAGGAGACCGGGACTAGCGTCCGAGCAGTACTTC
NA,NA,TRBJ1-2,13,TRBV20-1,CSARGQLGYGYTF,TGCAGTGCCCGCGGACAGTTGGGATATGGCTACACCTTC